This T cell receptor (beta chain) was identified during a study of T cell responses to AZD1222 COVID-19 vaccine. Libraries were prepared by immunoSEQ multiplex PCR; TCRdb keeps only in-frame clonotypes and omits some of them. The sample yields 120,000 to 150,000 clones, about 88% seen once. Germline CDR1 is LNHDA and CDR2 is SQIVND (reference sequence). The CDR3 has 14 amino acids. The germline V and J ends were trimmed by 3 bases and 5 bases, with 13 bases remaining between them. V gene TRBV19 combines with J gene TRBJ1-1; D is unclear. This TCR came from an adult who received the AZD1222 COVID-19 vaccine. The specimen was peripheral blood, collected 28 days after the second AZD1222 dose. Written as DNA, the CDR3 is TGTGCCAGTAGTATTCTAGGGAGGGAAACTGAAGCTTTCTTT. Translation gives CASSILGRETEAFF.